Included here is one T cell receptor beta chain sequence, with context. Its antigen is undetermined. This specimen belongs to a study of blood T cells in healthy people across ages. Study-level results: A roughly linear fall in TCR beta diversity per million T cells was seen with increasing age. With unsorted PBMCs, a conclusive comparison of naive versus antigen-experienced cells was not possible.

Each sample yielded at least 6 million isolated PBMCs. Next came a second PCR, run for about 6 to 12 cycles, which used a sample-barcoded 5' primer along with a J-beta primer mix. TCRdb recomputed calls from the 5' RACE reads with MiXCR, one row per CDR3 protein. The top ten clones hold about 7.7% of a sample with around 1,500,000 distinct CDR3 sequences, 28% of them seen once. This CDR3 has 14 residues. CDR1 LNHDA and CDR2 SQIVND come from the germline V gene (reference sequence). V dropped 5 bases and J dropped 7 bases, with 17 bases sitting between them. The chain has TRBV19 and TRBJ1-2, with D unclear. The clonotype originates from a woman aged 30 to 39 in good health. Material for sequencing was blood. The CDR3 DNA is TGTGCCAGTAGTGCTTCCGGGCCTTGGGGTGGCTACACCTTC. Translating it yields CASSASGPWGGYTF.